This entry lists 24 T cell receptor beta chains sequenced from one sample in a study of T cell responses to AZD1222 COVID-19 vaccine. The data were produced by immunoSEQ multiplex PCR, yet TCRdb's version contains in-frame clones alone and is incomplete. Of under 150,000 clones detected, just over 90% appear once; the ten largest clones hold 7.2%. The source material was peripheral blood, sampled on day 0 of AZD1222 vaccination. Receptors were obtained from an adult in good health.

This clone was found once. The chain links TRBV7-2 to TRBJ1-1; no clear D. Germline loops: CDR1 SGHTA, CDR2 FQGNSA. Between the trimmed V and J ends, which lost 2 bases and 2 bases, there was a span of 12 bases. This CDR3 spans 15 amino acids. CDR3 residues: CASSLSGLLNTEAFF. For the CDR3, the DNA is TGTGCCAGCAGCTTAAGTGGACTGCTTAACACTGAAGCTTTCTTT.

Points on this clone: This specimen includes other DNA sequences encoding the same CDR3. The V gene is TRBV28, the J gene TRBJ1-1; D might be TRBD1 (5 bases). Germline CDR1 is MDHEN and CDR2 is SYDVKM. This CDR3 has 13 residues. Trimming cost V 6 bases and J 5 bases, with 13 bases left between them. This CDR3 is CASSLRGNTEAFF. In DNA form, the CDR3 reads TGTGCCAGCAGCCTGAGGGGTAATACTGAAGCTTTCTTT.

The chain joins TRBV6-5 to TRBJ2-7, with D perhaps matching TRBD2 (7 bases). Trimming removed 7 bases from V and 2 bases from J, with 9 bases in between. The CDR3 contains 12 residues. Per germline, CDR1 MNHEY and CDR2 SVGAGI. The CDR3 nucleotides read TGTGCCAGCAAGGGGGGGGCCTACGAGCAGTACTTC. It yields the protein CASKGGAYEQYF.

This chain joins TRBV5-8 and TRBJ2-5; 8 bases line up with TRBD2. Germline CDR1 SGHTS, CDR2 YDEGEE. After removal of 6 bases from V and 5 bases from J, the junction contained 15 bases not matched to a gene. The CDR3 extends over 16 amino acids. CDR3 DNA sequence: TGTGCCAGCACCATTCTCCCAGGACTAGCTAGGGAGACCCAGTACTTC. Encoded protein: CASTILPGLARETQYF. The full variable domain, rest sourced from reference TRBV5-8 and TRBJ2-5, is EAGVTQSPTHLIKTRGQQATLRCSPISGHTSVYWYQQALGLGLQFLLWYDEGEERNRGNFPPRFSGRQFPNYSSELNVNALELEDSALYLCASTILPGLARETQYFGPGTRLLVL.

This chain connects TRBV14 to TRBJ2-7; D possibly matches TRBD1 or TRBD2 (5 bases each). The germline CDR1 and CDR2 sequences are SGHDN and FVKESK. This CDR3 region has 14 residues. V was cut by 5 bases and J by 6 bases, with 17 bases left in between. The DNA for the CDR3 is TGTGCCAGCAGCAACGTCCGGGGCCAGGGCGAGCAGTACTTC. The encoded protein is CASSNVRGQGEQYF.

The V call is TRBV28, the J call TRBJ2-7, with no clear D. The CDR3 has 14 residues. Per the germline V gene, CDR1 is MDHEN and CDR2 is SYDVKM. V dropped 6 bases and J dropped 2 bases, with 14 bases sitting between them. This CDR3 reads CASSLVQVPYEQYF. Written as DNA, the CDR3 is TGTGCCAGCAGCCTCGTCCAGGTTCCCTACGAGCAGTACTTC.

The chain combines TRBV30 with TRBJ1-5; 7 bases fit TRBD1. Per the germline V gene, CDR1 is GTSNPN and CDR2 is SVGIG (reference sequence). Trimming removed 0 bases from V and 7 bases from J; junction bases left unmatched: 3. This CDR3 spans 13 amino acids. Written as DNA, the CDR3 is TGTGCCTGGAGTGTACAGGGGAACCAGCCCCAGCATTTT. This translates into CAWSVQGNQPQHF.

This sequence joins TRBV19 and TRBJ2-3, with 14 bases matching TRBD2. This CDR3 has 16 residues. CDR1 and CDR2 (germline): LNHDA, SQIVND (reference sequence). The ends lost 6 bases at V and 5 bases at J; junction bases unmatched: 7. The CDR3 nucleotides are TGTGCCAGTAGCAGGGGGGGACTAGCGGGAGTAGATACGCAGTATTTT. Residues: CASSRGGLAGVDTQYF. The variable domain in full, completed from reference TRBV19 and TRBJ2-3, reads DGGITQSPKYLFRKEGQNVTLSCEQNLNHDAMYWYRQDPGQGLRLIYYSQIVNDFQKGDIAEGYSVSREKKESFPLTVTSAQKNPTAFYLCASSRGGLAGVDTQYFGPGTRLTVL.

This chain links TRBV28 with TRBJ2-2; no reliable D call. There are 16 residues in the CDR3. Germline loops: CDR1 MDHEN, CDR2 SYDVKM. Trimming cost V 2 bases and J 0 bases, with 10 bases left between them. Here the CDR3 DNA reads TGTGCCAGCAGTTTACCCGGGTCTGCGAACACCGGGGAGCTGTTTTTT. Translated: CASSLPGSANTGELFF.

In DNA form, the CDR3 reads TGTGCCAGCAGCGCAATACACATAGGGGCCGCTGGAAACACCATATATTTT. The encoded protein is CASSAIHIGAAGNTIYF. J is TRBJ1-3 and V is TRBV21-1; the table's D call, TRBD1, has no DNA check behind it. TRBV21-1 is a listed pseudogene. The CDR3 loop spans 17 amino acids.

The J gene is TRBJ2-1, the V gene TRBV3-1 (or the pseudogene TRBV3-2); the match to TRBD2 covers 7 bases. This CDR3 spans 15 amino acids. V lost 4 bases, J lost 1 base, and 4 bases stayed unmatched. CDR1 LGHDT and CDR2 YNNKEL come from the germline V gene (reference sequence). CDR3 loop: CASSPGLVSYNEQFF. The CDR3 DNA follows: TGTGCCAGCAGCCCTGGACTAGTATCCTACAATGAGCAGTTCTTC.

This chain uses TRBV6-2 or TRBV6-3 with TRBJ2-7; 7 bases fit TRBD2. The CDR3 consists of 15 residues. From germline, CDR1 is MNHEY and CDR2 SVGEGT. V lost 6 bases to trimming and J lost 1 base; unmatched junction nucleotides: 9. The CDR3 DNA sequence: TGTGCCAGCAGCCGTAGCGGGCCCCGATCCTACGAGCAGTACTTC. It yields the protein CASSRSGPRSYEQYF.

The J gene is TRBJ2-7, the V gene TRBV6-5; 10 nucleotides line up with TRBD2. This CDR3 region has 16 residues. V trimming: 4 bases; J trimming: 2 bases; junction bases outside the gene matches: 8. The germline CDR1 and CDR2 sequences are MNHEY and SVGAGI. CDR3 amino acids: CASSSILAGAPYEQYF. CDR3 DNA: TGTGCCAGCAGTTCTATCCTAGCGGGAGCGCCCTACGAGCAGTACTTC.

The chain combines TRBV6-5 with TRBJ2-3; TRBD1 matches 8 bases. Unmatched junction bases numbered 3, after V lost 0 bases and J lost 4 bases. Germline CDR1 reads MNHEY; CDR2 reads SVGAGI. This CDR3 is 15 amino acids long. The CDR3 coding sequence is TGTGCCAGCAGTTACTCACCAGGGGGCGCAGATACGCAGTATTTT. It encodes CASSYSPGGADTQYF.

The V gene is TRBV6-2 or TRBV6-3, the J gene TRBJ2-7, with TRBD1 identical over 7 bases. The CDR3 contains 16 residues. The germline V gene has CDR1 MNHEY and CDR2 SVGEGT. Losses at the gene ends were 2 bases for V and 0 bases for J; bases not matched to a gene: 7. In DNA, the CDR3 is TGTGCCAGCAGTTACAAAGGGGGCCTGAGCTCCTACGAGCAGTACTTC. Protein: CASSYKGGLSSYEQYF.

V and J are TRBV30 and TRBJ1-6, with D perhaps TRBD1 (6 bases). The V gene's germline CDR1 is GTSNPN and CDR2 SVGIG (reference sequence). CDR3 length equals 13 residues. Trimming stripped 4 bases from V and 9 bases from J, with 13 bases between. CDR3 nucleotides: TGTGCCTGGAACGGGGGCGAGGGTTCACCCCTCCACTTT. Its translation: CAWNGGEGSPLHF.

The J gene is TRBJ2-2, the V gene TRBV24-1, with 12 bases identical to TRBD2. The CDR3 length is 21 residues. V lost 5 bases and J lost 4; bases outside the gene matches: 19. The V gene's germline CDR1 is KGHDR and CDR2 SFDVKD. CDR3 amino acids: CATSAYMSGLAGSRGTGELFF. CDR3 nucleotide sequence: TGTGCCACCAGTGCCTATATGAGTGGACTAGCGGGATCAAGGGGCACCGGGGAGCTGTTTTTT.

The chain employs TRBV9 and TRBJ1-4; D is unresolved. From germline, CDR1 is SGDLS and CDR2 YYNGEE. The CDR3 sequence is 15 residues long. Trimming took 0 bases from V and 6 from J, leaving 12 bases between them. The CDR3 DNA reads as TGTGCCAGCAGCGTAGAGGAGGGAACGGATGAAAAACTGTTTTTT. Translating it yields CASSVEEGTDEKLFF.

To note about this clone: This same CDR3 is encoded by further DNA sequences in the sample. The rearrangement links TRBV18 to TRBJ2-5, with D maybe TRBD1 (5 bases). V dropped 6 bases and J dropped 1 base, with 9 bases sitting between them. The CDR3 covers 13 residues. Germline V gives CDR1 KGHSH, CDR2 LQKENI. The CDR3 region has the DNA TGTGCCAGCTCCGGGCAGGGCCAAGAGACCCAGTACTTC. This codes for CASSGQGQETQYF.

V usage is TRBV5-5 and J usage is TRBJ2-7; D gene uncertain. V shed 0 bases and J shed 2 bases, with 9 bases lying between them. The CDR3 covers 14 residues. Germline lookup yields CDR1 SGHKS and CDR2 YYEKEE (reference sequence). The DNA for the CDR3 is TGTGCCAGCAGCTTGGTGGGCACCACCTACGAGCAGTACTTC. As protein: CASSLVGTTYEQYF.

The CDR3 nucleotides are TGCGCCAGCAGCTTGGGCAGCGGGAACACTGAAGCTTTCTTT. Translated: CASSLGSGNTEAFF. The chain recombines TRBV5-1 with TRBJ1-1; D uncertain. This CDR3 is built from 14 residues. Germline values: CDR1 SGHRS, CDR2 YFSETQ. The V end lost 0 bases, the J end lost 1 base, and 7 bases lay between the germline ends.

This clone was seen only once. The chain couples TRBV28 to TRBJ1-1, with 8 bases matching TRBD1. The germline V gene has CDR1 MDHEN and CDR2 SYDVKM. The CDR3 consists of 14 residues. V gave up 6 bases and J gave up 1 base; unmatched junction bases: 4. The CDR3 loop reads CASRAGTGNTEAFF. The CDR3 DNA reads as TGTGCCAGCAGAGCCGGGACAGGGAACACTGAAGCTTTCTTT.

The gene calls are TRBV2 and TRBJ2-1; D uncertain. The CDR3 is made up of 15 amino acids. With 7 bases removed from V and 8 bases from J, the gap between germline ends came to 21 bases. The germline V gene encodes CDR1 SNHLY and CDR2 FYNNEI. The CDR3 nucleotides read TGTGCCAGCAAAGTGCGGAGTGGTGCAATGGATGAGCAGTTCTTC. Residues: CASKVRSGAMDEQFF.

The chain has TRBV5-1 and TRBJ2-7, with TRBD1 matching 11 bases. Germline V gene data show CDR1 as SGHRS and CDR2 as YFSETQ. The CDR3 spans 15 residues. J gave up 3 bases and V 4 bases, and 6 bases lay outside the gene matches. DNA for the CDR3: TGCGCCAGCAGCCCCTTGGGACAGGGGGTCTACGAGCAGTACTTC. It is translated as CASSPLGQGVYEQYF.